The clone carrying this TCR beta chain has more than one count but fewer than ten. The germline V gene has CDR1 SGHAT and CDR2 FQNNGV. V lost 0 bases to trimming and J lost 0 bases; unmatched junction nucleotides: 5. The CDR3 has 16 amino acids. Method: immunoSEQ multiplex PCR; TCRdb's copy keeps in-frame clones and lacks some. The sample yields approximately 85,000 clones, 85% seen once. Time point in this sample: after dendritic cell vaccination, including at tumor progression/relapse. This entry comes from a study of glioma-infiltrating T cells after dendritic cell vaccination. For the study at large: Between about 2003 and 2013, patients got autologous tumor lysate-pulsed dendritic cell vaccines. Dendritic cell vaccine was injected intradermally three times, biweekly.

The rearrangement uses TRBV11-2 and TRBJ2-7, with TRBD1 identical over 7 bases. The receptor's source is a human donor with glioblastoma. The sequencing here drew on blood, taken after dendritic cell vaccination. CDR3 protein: CASSLEGQALSYEQYF. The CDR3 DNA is TGTGCCAGCAGCTTAGAAGGACAGGCCCTCTCCTACGAGCAGTACTTC.